This T cell receptor (beta chain) appears in the sequencing data of a study of molecular identifiers for immune sequencing clone quantification. Listed TCR primers, together with previously described methods, were used for the bulk TCR libraries. MiXCR, applied by TCRdb to the PCR reads, yields one record per CDR3 protein. The data contain nearly 55,000 distinct CDR3 sequences, more than 35% of them seen just once; the ten biggest clones take up 3% to 4.5%. This clonotype was counted ten times or more. Sequenced material: naive CD8+ T cells from blood, with Jurkat cell RNA spiked in. As for subset: FACS-sorted CD8+CD4-CCR7+CD45RA+ naive T cells. The clonotype originates from a human donor in good health. Some libraries in this study had Jurkat cell RNA spiked in.

The CDR3 coding sequence is TGCGCCAGCAGAGGAGCGGGAGACAACATTCAGTACTTC. This encodes CASRGAGDNIQYF. V is TRBV4-1 and J is TRBJ2-4, with 8 bases aligning to TRBD2. This CDR3 has 13 amino acids. The trim removed 6 bases at V and 7 bases at J, leaving 5 bases unmatched. The germline gives CDR1 MGHRA, CDR2 YSYEKL.